The 12 T cell receptor beta chains below all came from one sample that was sequenced in a study. Using its own MiXCR run on the 5' RACE reads, TCRdb lists one record per CDR3 protein. The repertoire holds some 40,000 distinct CDR3 sequences, with 29% as singletons. The sequencing sample was made of memory CD4+ T cells sorted from a lymph node. Regarding subset: memory CD4+ T cells, CD4+CD45RO+CD25-. These receptors all stem from a female donor with breast cancer.

This clonotype was seen a few times. The CDR3 DNA follows: TGTGCCAGCAGACCGGGACAGGGGTTTTCCTATAATTCACCCCTCCACTTT. Translation gives CASRPGQGFSYNSPLHF. This rearrangement joins TRBV12-3 or TRBV12-4 to TRBJ1-6; TRBD1 matches at 10 bases. The V segment lost 6 bases and the J segment 1 base; nucleotides outside the gene matches: 6. The CDR3 has 17 amino acids.

The rearrangement uses TRBV5-6 and TRBJ1-1; D possibly corresponds to TRBD1 (6 bases). The CDR3 spans 13 residues. The V gene's germline CDR1 is SGHDT and CDR2 YYEEEE. With 4 bases removed from V and 1 base from J, the gap between germline ends came to 8 bases. This chain's CDR3 is CASSADRNTEAFF. In DNA, the CDR3 is TGTGCCAGCAGCGCGGACAGGAACACTGAAGCTTTCTTT.

This clonotype was counted only a few times. The CDR3 protein is CASSQLQGSHTGELFF. CDR3 bases: TGTGCCAGCAGCCAACTACAGGGGTCTCACACCGGGGAGCTGTTTTTT. The V gene is TRBV3-1, the J gene TRBJ2-2; TRBD1 aligns across 7 bases. Germline lookup yields CDR1 LGHDT and CDR2 YNNKEL (reference sequence). The CDR3 has 16 residues. V lost 2 bases to trimming and J lost 3 bases; unmatched junction nucleotides: 6.

This clonotype was seen a handful of times. The chain employs TRBV29-1 and TRBJ2-3, with TRBD1 identical over 10 bases. This CDR3 comprises 15 residues. Looked up from germline, CDR1 is SQVTM and CDR2 is ANQGSEA. With 0 bases clipped from V and 9 bases from J, the junction kept 9 bases outside the gene matches. As DNA, the CDR3 is TGCAGCGTTGAAGATCGGCGGACAGGGGGGGACACGCAGTATTTT. Protein product: CSVEDRRTGGDTQYF.

V gene TRBV6-6 combines with J gene TRBJ2-3, with D possibly matching TRBD1 (5 bases). The CDR3 runs 14 residues. In germline, CDR1 is MNHNY, CDR2 SVGAGI (reference sequence). V gave up 7 bases and J gave up 0 bases, with 11 bases separating them. For the CDR3, the DNA is TGTGCCAGCATCAGGGCAGCTAGCACAGATACGCAGTATTTT. Its protein is CASIRAASTDTQYF.

This clonotype was observed a handful of times. The gene calls are TRBV12-3 or TRBV12-4 and TRBJ1-6; TRBD1 is a possible D gene (5 bases). This CDR3 is built from 14 residues. The V and J ends lost 6 bases and 9 bases respectively, with 15 bases between them. The CDR3 nucleotides are TGTGCCAGCAGCTCGGGGGACGGGATTTCACCCCTCCACTTT. Its protein is CASSSGDGISPLHF.

The V gene is TRBV30, the J gene TRBJ2-4, with TRBD2 identical over 7 bases. CDR3 size: 15 residues. In germline, CDR1 is GTSNPN, CDR2 SVGIG (reference sequence). The V gene end was trimmed by 0 bases and the J gene end by 2 bases; junction bases not matched to a gene: 4. CDR3: CAWSVQRGTKNIQYF. CDR3 DNA sequence: TGTGCCTGGAGTGTACAGCGGGGCACCAAAAACATTCAGTACTTC.

The V and J genes are TRBV12-3 or TRBV12-4 and TRBJ2-5; TRBD2 aligns across 8 bases. CDR3 size: 13 residues. J was trimmed by 2 bases and V by 5 bases; bases with no gene match: 1. CDR3: CASSGLAQETQYF. In DNA, the CDR3 is TGTGCCAGCAGTGGACTAGCTCAAGAGACCCAGTACTTC.

The V call is TRBV20-1, the J call TRBJ2-1; D perhaps matches TRBD2 (5 bases). Trimming shortened V by 5 bases and J by 3 bases, and 8 bases separated the two germline ends. The CDR3 contains 12 residues. Germline lookup yields CDR1 DFQATT and CDR2 SNEGSKA (reference sequence). The CDR3 region has the DNA TGCAGTGCTGACTACAGCTACAATGAGCAGTTCTTC. Translated, it gives CSADYSYNEQFF.

Comments on this clonotype: The junction shows a germline mismatch at one end, possibly a read error. This chain links TRBV5-1 with TRBJ1-1; possible D gene TRBD1, 6 bases. The CDR3 has 15 amino acids. Germline values: CDR1 SGHRS, CDR2 YFSETQ. The CDR3 region is CAGSPPGGGHTEAFF. CDR3 DNA: TGCGCCGGCAGCCCCCCGGGGGGCGGGCACACTGAAGCTTTCTTT. Filled out from reference TRBV5-1 and TRBJ1-1, the complete variable domain reads KAGVTQTPRYLIKTRGQQVTLSCSPISGHRSVSWYQQTPGQGLQFLFEYFSETQRNKGNFPGRFSGRQFSNSRSEMNVSTLELGDSALYLCAGSPPGGGHTEAFFGQGTRLTVV.

To note about this clonotype: The CDR3 carries no conserved terminal phenylalanine or tryptophan, so it likely arises from a read error. In nucleotides, the CDR3 is TGTGCCAGCAGTTTAGCCCCGGCGGGAGGGTTCTCCTACGAGCAGTACTGC. It encodes CASSLAPAGGFSYEQYC. The V call is TRBV12-3 or TRBV12-4, the J call TRBJ2-7, with 9 bases matching TRBD2. The CDR3 totals 17 residues. V lost 0 bases, J lost 0 bases, and 6 bases stayed unmatched.

A few counts support this clonotype. The chain uses TRBV15 and TRBJ1-2, with a weak D call TRBD1 (5 bases). There are 14 residues in the CDR3. V lost 2 bases and J 8 bases, leaving 15 bases between the germline ends. Germline values: CDR1 LNHNV, CDR2 YYDKDF (reference sequence). The CDR3: CATSRISGKGGYTF. In nucleotides, the CDR3 is TGTGCCACCAGCAGAATTAGCGGAAAGGGGGGCTACACCTTC.